This T cell receptor (beta chain) derives from a study of post-analysis software for immune sequencing data. Looking at the study overall: Relapsing-remitting, secondary progressive and progressive-relapsing multiple sclerosis were all included among the disease courses. Study findings and constraints: Compared with controls, patients showed significantly lower normalized Chao1 diversity.

Unique molecular identifiers were built into the TCR beta cDNA libraries. Some 500,000 cDNA molecules were obtained per 1 to 10 million input T cells. MiXCR, run by TCRdb on the PCR reads, gives a single entry per CDR3 protein. This sample has some 500,000 distinct CDR3 sequences, with roughly 45% found just once. Remarks on this clonotype: Its target is not known.

The TCR sequence derives from a girl between 5 and 17 years old with multiple sclerosis. The sample taken for sequencing was blood.

CDR3 region: CASSVGDGTNEQFF. In nucleotides, the CDR3 is TGTGCCAGCAGCGTAGGGGACGGAACCAATGAGCAGTTCTTC. The V and J genes are TRBV9 and TRBJ2-1; the D call may be TRBD1 or TRBD2 (5 bases each). The CDR3 has 14 amino acids. Germline CDR1 SGDLS, CDR2 YYNGEE. The V end was cut by 0 bases, the J end by 6 bases, with 10 bases between.